A selection of T cell receptor beta chains follows, all from one sample in a study of PD-L1 blockade in urothelial cancer. The data were produced by immunoSEQ multiplex PCR, yet TCRdb's version contains in-frame clones alone and is incomplete. The data show about 110,000 clones, approximately 86% seen once. This specimen consisted of PBMCs, obtained around atezolizumab (anti-PD-L1) treatment. All receptors derive from a man aged 50-60 years with urothelial cancer. The CDR3 runs from the conserved cysteine through the conserved F or W. The D gene is left open where the match is weak. Expanded clones get a size class; other rows say once, few or many, or leave the size out.

v_gene,abundance,d_gene,j_gene,CDR3aa,CDR3nt
TRBV28,once,TRBD2,TRBJ2-1,CASSPPGGGSHNEQFF,TGTGCCAGCAGTCCTCCTGGGGGAGGGAGTCACAATGAGCAGTTCTTC
TRBV11-2,NA,NA,TRBJ2-2,CASSRTNTGELFF,TGTGCCAGCAGCCGGACAAACACCGGGGAGCTGTTTTTT
TRBV5-1,NA,NA,TRBJ1-1,CASSRQPNTEAFF,TGCGCCAGCAGTCGACAGCCGAACACTGAAGCTTTCTTT
TRBV18,NA,NA,TRBJ1-5,CASSSEASNQPQHF,TGTGCCAGCTCCTCAGAGGCAAGCAATCAGCCCCAGCATTTT
TRBV2,once,NA,TRBJ2-7,CASKGRRSEYEQYF,TGTGCCAGCAAGGGGCGTCGAAGCGAGTACGAGCAGTACTTC
TRBV28,NA,NA,TRBJ1-5,CASRTGYSNQPQHF,TGTGCCAGCAGAACAGGGTATAGCAATCAGCCCCAGCATTTT
TRBV6-1,NA,TRBD1,TRBJ2-1,CASSETGGQGRNEQFF,TGTGCCAGCAGTGAGACCGGGGGACAGGGAAGGAATGAGCAGTTCTTC
TRBV9,many,NA,TRBJ2-2,CASSVGGYANTGELFF,TGTGCCAGCAGCGTAGGCGGGTACGCGAACACCGGGGAGCTGTTTTTT
TRBV19,NA,TRBD1,TRBJ2-7,CASSPGTGSYEQYF,TGTGCCAGTAGTCCCGGGACAGGTTCCTACGAGCAGTACTTC
TRBV27,NA,TRBD1,TRBJ1-1,CASSTDRVPNTEAFF,TGTGCCAGCAGTACCGACAGGGTACCGAACACTGAAGCTTTCTTT
TRBV28,NA,NA,TRBJ2-7,CASTTTGLTSEQYF,TGTGCCAGCACCACGACAGGATTAACCTCGGAGCAGTACTTC
TRBV18,NA,NA,TRBJ2-3,CASSPSPDTQYF,TGTGCCAGCTCACCCTCCCCAGATACGCAGTATTTT
TRBV19,once,TRBD1,TRBJ2-1,CASIPTGHNEQFF,TGTGCCAGTATCCCGACAGGGCACAATGAGCAGTTCTTC
TRBV28,once,NA,TRBJ1-5,CASSLYSSGVQPQHF,TGTGCCAGCAGTTTATATAGCAGCGGGGTTCAGCCCCAGCATTTT
TRBV19,NA,NA,TRBJ2-7,CASSIAGTPRGEQYF,TGTGCCAGTAGTATAGCCGGCACTCCTCGGGGCGAGCAGTACTTC
TRBV18,NA,NA,TRBJ1-1,CASSPLAQDTEAFF,TGTGCCAGCTCACCATTGGCCCAAGACACTGAAGCTTTCTTT
TRBV28,NA,NA,TRBJ1-4,CASSLGALEKLFF,TGTGCCAGCAGTTTGGGGGCGCTTGAAAAACTGTTTTTT
TRBV6-1,once,TRBD1,TRBJ2-7,CAIIVGQGSYEQYF,TGTGCCATCATAGTGGGACAGGGATCCTACGAGCAGTACTTC
TRBV2,NA,NA,TRBJ2-7,CASRARYLAWYEQYF,TGTGCCAGCAGGGCCAGGTATCTAGCGTGGTACGAGCAGTACTTC
TRBV6-5,few,NA,TRBJ1-6,CASSYSGGTYNSPLHF,TGTGCCAGCAGTTATAGCGGGGGCACCTATAATTCACCCCTCCACTTT
TRBV10-3,NA,TRBD2,TRBJ2-1,CAISGTSGTQYNEQFF,TGTGCCATCAGTGGAACTAGCGGGACCCAATACAATGAGCAGTTCTTC
TRBV2,NA,NA,TRBJ1-1,CASSWSGNTEAFF,TGTGCCAGCAGTTGGAGCGGGAACACTGAAGCTTTCTTT
TRBV30,NA,TRBD1,TRBJ2-7,CAWNEVGQGYEQYF,TGTGCCTGGAATGAAGTAGGACAGGGATACGAGCAGTACTTC
TRBV10-2,once,TRBD1,TRBJ2-5,CASKGQTQETQYF,TGCGCCAGCAAGGGACAGACACAAGAGACCCAGTACTTC
TRBV6-1,NA,NA,TRBJ1-1,CASRVAGVREAFF,TGTGCCAGCAGAGTGGCAGGGGTACGAGAAGCTTTCTTT
TRBV18,NA,TRBD2,TRBJ2-7,CASSPQRLAGGYEQYF,TGTGCCAGCTCACCACAGAGACTAGCGGGAGGATACGAGCAGTACTTC
TRBV5-5,NA,TRBD1,TRBJ2-5,CASSSDSDRGQEETQYF,TGTGCCAGCAGCTCAGACTCGGACAGGGGGCAAGAAGAGACCCAGTACTTC
TRBV28,once,TRBD2,TRBJ2-4,CASRLAGGKAKNIQYF,TGTGCCAGCAGGTTAGCGGGAGGGAAAGCCAAAAACATTCAGTACTTC
TRBV10-1,NA,NA,TRBJ1-3,CASSEGHNSGNTIYF,TGCGCCAGCAGTGAAGGACACAACTCTGGAAACACCATATATTTT
TRBV27,NA,NA,TRBJ2-5,CASSRGRGETQYF,TGTGCCAGCAGTCGGGGGCGGGGGGAGACCCAGTACTTC
TRBV15,once,TRBD2,TRBJ2-3,CATSSRQKAGATDTQYF,TGTGCCACCAGCAGCCGACAGAAAGCGGGAGCCACAGATACGCAGTATTTT
TRBV5-6,NA,NA,TRBJ2-1,CASSLISVEQFF,TGTGCCAGCAGCTTGATTAGCGTCGAGCAGTTCTTC
TRBV11-2,once,NA,TRBJ1-5,CASSPQEDQPQHF,TGTGCCAGCAGCCCCCAGGAAGATCAGCCCCAGCATTTT
TRBV19,NA,NA,TRBJ1-1,CASSIARQLNTEAFF,TGTGCCAGTAGTATAGCCCGCCAGTTAAACACTGAAGCTTTCTTT
TRBV18,NA,TRBD1,TRBJ1-2,CASSPGAGGDYGYTF,TGTGCCAGCTCACCAGGGGCAGGGGGCGACTATGGCTACACCTTC
TRBV2,NA,NA,TRBJ2-7,CASSPLSSSYEQYF,TGTGCCAGCAGTCCTCTATCGAGCTCCTACGAGCAGTACTTC
TRBV2,NA,TRBD1,TRBJ1-6,CASSLGQDNSPLHF,TGTGCCAGCAGCTTAGGACAGGATAATTCACCCCTCCACTTT
TRBV12-5,NA,NA,TRBJ2-7,CASGLYPVSSYEQYF,TGTGCTAGTGGTTTATACCCGGTCTCCTCCTACGAGCAGTACTTC
TRBV7-9,NA,TRBD1,TRBJ1-3,CASSAGQGAAGNTIYF,TGTGCCAGCAGCGCCGGACAGGGGGCAGCTGGAAACACCATATATTTT
TRBV7-6,NA,NA,TRBJ1-1,CASSLEAQGGTEAFF,TGTGCCAGCAGCTTAGAGGCACAGGGTGGCACTGAAGCTTTCTTT
TRBV15,NA,TRBD1,TRBJ1-4,CATSRVQGANEKLFF,TGTGCCACCAGCAGAGTGCAGGGGGCTAATGAAAAACTGTTTTTT
TRBV6-1,once,NA,TRBJ2-7,CASSDRPGISYEQYF,TGTGCCAGCAGTGATCGGCCAGGGATCTCCTACGAGCAGTACTTC
TRBV6-5,NA,TRBD2,TRBJ2-2,CASVSGTTRTGELFF,TGTGCCAGCGTTAGCGGGACCACGAGGACCGGGGAGCTGTTTTTT
TRBV27,NA,NA,TRBJ1-1,CASSLKGRVSTEAFF,TGTGCCAGCAGCCTGAAGGGCAGGGTTTCCACTGAAGCTTTCTTT
TRBV5-1,NA,TRBD1,TRBJ2-7,CASSFGQGQEQYF,TGCGCCAGCAGCTTCGGACAGGGACAAGAGCAGTACTTC
TRBV18,NA,TRBD2,TRBJ2-7,CASSQRLAGVHEQYF,TGTGCCAGCTCACAGCGACTAGCGGGAGTCCACGAGCAGTACTTC
TRBV28,NA,NA,TRBJ2-7,CATRDYEQYF,TGTGCCACCCGGGACTACGAGCAGTACTTC
TRBV30,NA,TRBD1,TRBJ2-1,CAWSVGTAKQFF,TGTGCCTGGAGTGTAGGGACAGCGAAGCAGTTCTTC
TRBV6-5,NA,TRBD2,TRBJ2-7,CASSYSYSTSGGTYF,TGTGCCAGCAGTTACTCCTACTCGACCTCCGGGGGGACGTACTTC